A selection of T cell receptor beta chains follows, all from one sample in a study of shared T cell receptors in the human thymus. Only in-frame clones appear in the TCRdb table, and some are missing; sequencing was by immunoSEQ multiplex PCR. The table includes hundreds of thousands of clones, about 80% detected once. The data were also submitted as part of a second study, on human thymus T cells.

Specimen: thymocytes. Source of these receptors: a boy in the first two years of life with a congenital heart defect. Both conserved end residues are part of each CDR3. D genes are given only for firm matches. Where a row states a size, it is once, few, many or the class of an expanded clone; other rows omit it.

TRBJ2-7 TRBV5-6 NA TRBD2 CASSSTPGTSESYEQYF TGTGCCAGCAGCTCAACGCCCGGGACTAGCGAATCCTACGAGCAGTACTTC
TRBJ2-2 TRBV30 NA NA CAWSVGAGAVLNTGELFF TGTGCCTGGAGTGTTGGGGCAGGGGCGGTTTTAAACACCGGGGAGCTGTTTTTT
TRBJ2-7 TRBV19 NA NA CASSVDYGYEQYF TGTGCCAGTAGTGTCGACTACGGCTACGAGCAGTACTTC
TRBJ2-3 TRBV7-4 NA NA CASSFPSPREKQYF TGTGCCAGCAGCTTTCCTAGCCCTAGAGAGAAGCAGTATTTT
TRBJ2-7 TRBV4-3 NA NA CASSQGRGVAAYEQYF TGCGCCAGCAGCCAGGGAAGGGGCGTAGCGGCCTACGAGCAGTACTTC
TRBJ2-7 TRBV15 NA NA CATSSSTLGGEQYF TGTGCCACCAGCAGTAGTACACTAGGGGGTGAGCAGTACTTC
TRBJ2-3 TRBV13 NA TRBD2 CASTLASGSYSDTQYF TGTGCCAGCACCCTCGCTAGCGGGAGTTACTCAGATACGCAGTATTTT
TRBJ2-1 TRBV28 once TRBD2 CASSQREGLGYNEQFF TGTGCCAGCAGCCAGCGGGAGGGCCTGGGTTACAATGAGCAGTTCTTC
TRBJ2-3 TRBV14 NA NA CASSPLRSPTDTQYF TGTGCCAGCAGCCCCCTACGGTCCCCCACAGATACGCAGTATTTT
TRBJ1-1 TRBV4-1 NA NA CASRGREEKNTEAFF TGCGCCAGCAGGGGTAGGGAGGAGAAAAACACTGAAGCTTTCTTT
TRBJ2-7 TRBV27 NA NA CASSLPRRSYEQYF TGTGCCAGCAGTCTGCCTAGGCGCTCCTACGAGCAGTACTTC
TRBJ2-3 TRBV9 once TRBD2 CASSYLWREGADTQYF TGTGCCAGCAGCTACCTGTGGCGGGAGGGGGCAGATACGCAGTATTTT
TRBJ2-1 TRBV5-1 NA TRBD2 CASRRTSGIPYNEQFF TGCGCCAGCAGGCGGACTAGCGGGATACCCTACAATGAGCAGTTCTTC
TRBJ2-5 TRBV11-3 NA NA CASSLGPRLEGTQYF TGTGCCAGCAGCTTAGGCCCCCGACTAGAAGGGACCCAGTACTTC
TRBJ2-7 TRBV4-3 NA NA CASSQDFLTGSNNYEQYF TGCGCCAGCAGCCAAGATTTCCTTACAGGCTCAAACAACTACGAGCAGTACTTC
TRBJ2-1 TRBV14 NA TRBD2 CASSQPPAGLRVF TGTGCCAGCAGCCAGCCCCCTGCGGGACTACGAGTCTTC
TRBJ2-7 TRBV29-1 NA TRBD1 CSVDGQGYEQYF TGCAGCGTAGATGGACAGGGCTACGAGCAGTACTTC
TRBJ1-2 TRBV6-1 NA NA CASSGGSNYGYTF TGTGCCAGCAGTGGAGGGTCTAACTATGGCTACACCTTC
TRBJ2-7 TRBV18 NA NA CASSPDSAYEQYF TGTGCCAGCTCCCCCGACAGTGCCTACGAGCAGTACTTC
TRBJ2-7 TRBV2 NA NA CASSEAGDPSYEQYF TGTGCCAGCAGTGAAGCTGGAGACCCCTCCTACGAGCAGTACTTC
TRBJ2-3 TRBV30 NA TRBD2 CAWSVGGRGGSGTQQDTQYF TGTGCCTGGAGTGTGGGCGGCCGAGGGGGTAGCGGGACTCAACAAGATACGCAGTATTTT
TRBJ1-1 TRBV18 few NA CASSPQNTEAFF TGTGCCAGCTCACCCCAGAACACTGAAGCTTTCTTT
TRBJ2-7 TRBV30 NA NA CAWSVLGRALNEQYF TGTGCCTGGAGTGTACTGGGCAGGGCACTTAACGAGCAGTACTTC
TRBJ1-4 TRBV5-5 NA NA CASSFQRGNLLKEKLFF TGTGCCAGCAGCTTTCAGAGGGGGAACTTATTAAAGGAAAAACTGTTTTTT
TRBJ1-2 TRBV25-1 NA NA CASSVTGTSYGYTF TGTGCCAGCAGTGTAACGGGGACTTCCTATGGCTACACCTTC
TRBJ2-1 TRBV11-3 NA TRBD2 CASSLRSSGTNNEQFF TGTGCCAGCAGCTTAAGATCTAGCGGGACGAACAATGAGCAGTTCTTC
TRBJ2-1 TRBV27 NA NA CASSLLPSEGSNEQFF TGTGCCAGCAGTTTATTACCCTCTGAGGGATCAAATGAGCAGTTCTTC
TRBJ2-7 TRBV27 NA NA CASRRDGNEQYF TGTGCCAGCAGGCGGGACGGCAACGAGCAGTACTTC
TRBJ2-7 TRBV2 NA NA CASSEDISEQYF TGTGCCAGCAGTGAAGACATCTCCGAGCAGTACTTC
TRBJ1-2 TRBV5-6 NA TRBD1 CASSNGTAGNYGYTF TGTGCCAGCAGCAATGGGACAGCCGGTAACTATGGCTACACCTTC
TRBJ2-4 TRBV11-2 NA NA CASSLAPQGTNSKNIQYF TGTGCCAGCAGCTTAGCTCCTCAGGGTACTAATTCCAAAAACATTCAGTACTTC
TRBJ2-7 TRBV7-2 NA NA CASSPHDTSTYEQYF TGTGCCAGCAGCCCGCATGATACTAGTACTTACGAGCAGTACTTC
TRBJ2-1 TRBV13 NA TRBD2 CASSLSLGNTSGTSLRGYNEQFF TGTGCCAGCAGCTTAAGTTTGGGCAATACCTCCGGGACTAGCCTAAGGGGCTACAATGAGCAGTTCTTC
TRBJ1-5 TRBV7-8 NA TRBD1 CASSAGTDHNQPQHF TGTGCCAGCAGCGCCGGGACAGACCACAATCAGCCCCAGCATTTT
TRBJ1-2 TRBV6-1 NA TRBD1 CASNGGGRGLYGYTF TGTGCCAGCAATGGGGGCGGCAGGGGGCTCTATGGCTACACCTTC
TRBJ2-7 TRBV9 NA TRBD2 CASSPGLAGEEQYF TGTGCCAGCAGCCCGGGACTAGCGGGAGAAGAGCAGTACTTC
TRBJ2-1 TRBV11-3 NA TRBD2 CASSLASSGNNEQFF TGTGCCAGCAGCTTAGCGTCTAGCGGAAACAATGAGCAGTTCTTC
TRBJ2-7 TRBV27 NA TRBD1 CASSTRTGEHEQYF TGTGCCAGCAGTACACGGACAGGGGAGCACGAGCAGTACTTC